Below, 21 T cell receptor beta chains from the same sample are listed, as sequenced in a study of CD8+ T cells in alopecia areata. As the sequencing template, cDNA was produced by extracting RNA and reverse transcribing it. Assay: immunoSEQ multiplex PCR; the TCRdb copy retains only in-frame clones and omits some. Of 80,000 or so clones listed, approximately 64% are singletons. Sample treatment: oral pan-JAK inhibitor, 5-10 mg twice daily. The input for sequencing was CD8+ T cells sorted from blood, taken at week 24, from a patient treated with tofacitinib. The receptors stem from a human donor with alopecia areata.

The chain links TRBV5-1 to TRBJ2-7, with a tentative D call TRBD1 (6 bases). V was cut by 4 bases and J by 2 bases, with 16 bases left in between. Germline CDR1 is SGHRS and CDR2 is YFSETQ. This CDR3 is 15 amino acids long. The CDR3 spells CASSRGPGVTYEQYF. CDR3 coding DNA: TGCGCCAGCAGCCGAGGGCCAGGGGTGACCTACGAGCAGTACTTC.

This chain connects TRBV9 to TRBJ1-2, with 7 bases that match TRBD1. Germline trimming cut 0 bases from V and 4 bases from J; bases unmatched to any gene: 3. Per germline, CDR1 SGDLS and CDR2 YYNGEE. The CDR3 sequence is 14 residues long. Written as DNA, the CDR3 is TGTGCCAGCAGCGTAGGAGGGGGCGTCTATGGCTACACCTTC. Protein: CASSVGGGVYGYTF.

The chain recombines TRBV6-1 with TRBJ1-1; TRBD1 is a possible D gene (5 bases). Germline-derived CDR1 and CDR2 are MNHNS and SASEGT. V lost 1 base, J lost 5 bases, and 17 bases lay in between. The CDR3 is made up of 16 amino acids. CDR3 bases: TGTGCCAGCAGTGAAGATTTTTGGACATTTCTGACTGAAGCTTTCTTT. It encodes CASSEDFWTFLTEAFF.

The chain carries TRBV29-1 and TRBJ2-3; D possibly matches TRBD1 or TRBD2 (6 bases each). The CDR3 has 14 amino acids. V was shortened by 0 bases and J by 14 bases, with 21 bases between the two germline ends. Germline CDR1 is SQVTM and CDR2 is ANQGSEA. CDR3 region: CSVEEGGRGGVVYF. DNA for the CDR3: TGCAGCGTTGAAGAGGGGGGCCGGGGAGGAGTTGTGTATTTT.

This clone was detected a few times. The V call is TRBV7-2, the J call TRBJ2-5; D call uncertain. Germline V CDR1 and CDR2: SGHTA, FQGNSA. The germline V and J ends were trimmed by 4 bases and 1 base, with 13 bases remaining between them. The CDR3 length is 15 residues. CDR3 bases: TGTGCCAGCAGCTCCGATGGGCGATCCCAAGAGACCCAGTACTTC. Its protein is CASSSDGRSQETQYF. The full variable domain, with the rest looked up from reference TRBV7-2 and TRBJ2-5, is GAGVSQSPSNKVTEKGKDVELRCDPISGHTALYWYRQSLGQGLEFLIYFQGNSAPDKSGLPSDRFSAERTGGSVSTLTIQRTQQEDSAVYLCASSSDGRSQETQYFGPGTRLLVL.

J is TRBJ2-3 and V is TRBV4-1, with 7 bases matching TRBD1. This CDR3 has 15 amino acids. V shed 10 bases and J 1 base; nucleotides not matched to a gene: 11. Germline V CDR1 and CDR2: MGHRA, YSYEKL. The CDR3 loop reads CATTYTGDGTDTQYF. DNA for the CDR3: TGCGCCACTACCTATACAGGGGATGGCACAGATACGCAGTATTTT.

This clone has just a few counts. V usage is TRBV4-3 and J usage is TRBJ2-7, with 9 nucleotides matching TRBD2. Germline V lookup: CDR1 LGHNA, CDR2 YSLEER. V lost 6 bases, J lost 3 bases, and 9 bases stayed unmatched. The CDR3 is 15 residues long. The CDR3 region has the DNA TGCGCCAGCAGTCAAAATCTAGCGGGGAACTACGAGCAGTACTTC. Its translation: CASSQNLAGNYEQYF.

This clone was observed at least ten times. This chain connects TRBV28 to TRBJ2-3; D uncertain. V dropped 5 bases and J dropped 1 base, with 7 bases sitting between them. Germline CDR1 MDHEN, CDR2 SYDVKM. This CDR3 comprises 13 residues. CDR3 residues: CASSGGGTDTQYF. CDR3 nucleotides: TGTGCCAGCAGTGGCGGAGGCACAGATACGCAGTATTTT. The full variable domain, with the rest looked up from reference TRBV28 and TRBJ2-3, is DVKVTQSSRYLVKRTGEKVFLECVQDMDHENMFWYRQDPGLGLRLIYFSYDVKMKEKGDIPEGYSVSREKKERFSLILESASTNQTSMYLCASSGGGTDTQYFGPGTRLTVL.

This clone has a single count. CDR3 protein: CATVHPTGELFF. In DNA, the CDR3 is TGTGCCACAGTCCACCCAACCGGGGAGCTGTTTTTT. This chain links TRBV25-1 with TRBJ2-2; D call uncertain. The CDR3 runs 12 residues. V was trimmed by 10 bases and J by 5 bases, leaving 11 bases between them. Germline V lookup: CDR1 MGHDK, CDR2 SYGVNS.

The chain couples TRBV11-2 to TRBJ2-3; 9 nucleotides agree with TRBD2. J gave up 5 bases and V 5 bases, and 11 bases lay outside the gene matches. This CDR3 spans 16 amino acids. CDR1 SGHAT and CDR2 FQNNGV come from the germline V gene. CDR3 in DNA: TGTGCCAGCAGCGAAGATGGCGGGGGGGAGGAAGATACGCAGTATTTT. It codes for CASSEDGGGEEDTQYF.

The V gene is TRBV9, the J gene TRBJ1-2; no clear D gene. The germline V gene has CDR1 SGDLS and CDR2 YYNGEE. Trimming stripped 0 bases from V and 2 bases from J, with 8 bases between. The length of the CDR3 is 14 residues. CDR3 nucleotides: TGTGCCAGCAGCGTAGGGGCAGGCAACTATGGCTACACCTTC. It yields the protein CASSVGAGNYGYTF.

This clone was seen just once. CDR3 amino acids: CASSSLDRLNTEAFF. In nucleotides, the CDR3 is TGTGCCAGCAGCTCTTTGGACAGGCTGAACACTGAAGCTTTCTTT. The chain has TRBV5-6 and TRBJ1-1, with 7 bases identical to TRBD1. V shed 3 bases, J shed 0 bases, and the junction held 5 bases outside the gene matches. The germline V gene has CDR1 SGHDT and CDR2 YYEEEE. This CDR3 comprises 15 residues.

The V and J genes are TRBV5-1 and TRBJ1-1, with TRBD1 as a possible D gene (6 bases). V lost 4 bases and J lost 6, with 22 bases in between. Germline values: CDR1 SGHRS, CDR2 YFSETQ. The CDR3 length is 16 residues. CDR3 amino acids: CASSGTGFTGGPEAFF. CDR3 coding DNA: TGCGCCAGCAGCGGCACAGGGTTCACGGGTGGGCCTGAAGCTTTCTTT.

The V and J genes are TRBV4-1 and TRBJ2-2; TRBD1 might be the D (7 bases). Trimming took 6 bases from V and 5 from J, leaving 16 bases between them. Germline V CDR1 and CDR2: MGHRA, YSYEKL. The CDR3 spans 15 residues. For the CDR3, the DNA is TGCGCCAGCAGTTTTACAGGGGAGGTAACCGGGGAGCTGTTTTTT. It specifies CASSFTGEVTGELFF.

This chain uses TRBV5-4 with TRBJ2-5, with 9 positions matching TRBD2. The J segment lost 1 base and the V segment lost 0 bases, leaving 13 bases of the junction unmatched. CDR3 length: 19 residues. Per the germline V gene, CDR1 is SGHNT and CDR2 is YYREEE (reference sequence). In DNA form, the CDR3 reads TGTGCCAGCAGCTTGGGAGGCGTCCTGGCGGGGGGGCTCCAAGAGACCCAGTACTTC. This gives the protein CASSLGGVLAGGLQETQYF.

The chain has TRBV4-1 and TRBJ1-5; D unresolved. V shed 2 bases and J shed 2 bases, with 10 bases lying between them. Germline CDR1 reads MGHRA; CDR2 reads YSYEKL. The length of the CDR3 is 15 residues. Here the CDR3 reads CASSQKHRGNQPQHF. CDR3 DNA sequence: TGCGCCAGCAGCCAAAAACACCGGGGCAATCAGCCCCAGCATTTT.

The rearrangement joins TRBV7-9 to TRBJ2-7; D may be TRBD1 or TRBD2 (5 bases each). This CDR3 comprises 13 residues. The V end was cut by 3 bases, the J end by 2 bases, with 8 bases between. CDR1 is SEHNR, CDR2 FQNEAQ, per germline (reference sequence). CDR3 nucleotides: TGTGCCAGCAGCTTGGGGGTGGCCTACGAGCAGTACTTC. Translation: CASSLGVAYEQYF.

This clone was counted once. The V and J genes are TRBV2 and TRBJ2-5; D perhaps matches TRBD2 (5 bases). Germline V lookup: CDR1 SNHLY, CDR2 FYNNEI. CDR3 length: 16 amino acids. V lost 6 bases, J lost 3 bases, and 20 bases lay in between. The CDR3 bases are TGTGCCAGCAGGTTCGGTGGGTACGAGGAGGAAGAGACCCAGTACTTC. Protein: CASRFGGYEEEETQYF.

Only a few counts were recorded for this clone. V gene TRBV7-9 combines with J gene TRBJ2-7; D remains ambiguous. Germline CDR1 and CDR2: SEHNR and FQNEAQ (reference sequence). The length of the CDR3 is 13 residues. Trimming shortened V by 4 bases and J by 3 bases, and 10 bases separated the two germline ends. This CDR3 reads CASSSPLFYEQYF. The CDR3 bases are TGTGCCAGCAGCTCCCCCCTCTTCTACGAGCAGTACTTC.

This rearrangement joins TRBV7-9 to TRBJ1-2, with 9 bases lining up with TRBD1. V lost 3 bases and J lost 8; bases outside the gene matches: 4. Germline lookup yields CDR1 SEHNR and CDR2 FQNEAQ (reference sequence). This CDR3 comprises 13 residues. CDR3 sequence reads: CASSFGTGNGYTF. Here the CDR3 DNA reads TGTGCCAGCAGCTTTGGGACAGGGAACGGCTACACCTTC. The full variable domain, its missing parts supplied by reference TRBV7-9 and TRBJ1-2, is DTGVSQNPRHKITKRGQNVTFRCDPISEHNRLYWYRQTLGQGPEFLTYFQNEAQLEKSRLLSDRFSAERPKGSFSTLEIQRTEQGDSAMYLCASSFGTGNGYTFGSGTRLTVV.

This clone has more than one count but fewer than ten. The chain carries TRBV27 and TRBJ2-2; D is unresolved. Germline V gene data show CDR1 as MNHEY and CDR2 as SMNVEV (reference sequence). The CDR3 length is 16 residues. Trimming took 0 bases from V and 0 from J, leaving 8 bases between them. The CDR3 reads CASSLSRSANTGELFF. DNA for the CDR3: TGTGCCAGCAGTTTATCCCGGAGCGCGAACACCGGGGAGCTGTTTTTT.